A single sample gave rise to the 8 T cell receptor beta chains below, sequenced in a study of preoperative IRX-2 immunotherapy in early breast cancer. Method: immunoSEQ multiplex PCR; TCRdb's copy keeps in-frame clones and lacks some. In the table there are roughly 30,000 clones, about four fifths of which are singletons. Treatment defined: preoperative locoregional IRX-2 cytokine immunotherapy. This sample comprised lymph node tissue, obtained from a patient treated with IRX-2 immunotherapy. All receptors come from a human donor with breast cancer.

The genes are TRBV22-1 and TRBJ2-5; the D call TRBD2 from the table was never checked on the DNA. TRBV22-1 is a recognized pseudogene. The CDR3 contains 13 residues. The CDR3 loop is CASRRDVGETQYF. CDR3 DNA: TGTGCCAGCAGGAGGGACGTTGGGGAGACCCAGTACTTC.

The chain uses TRBV28 and TRBJ1-3; D is unresolved. Per germline, CDR1 MDHEN and CDR2 SYDVKM. The CDR3 covers 16 residues. Trimming pared 6 bases from V and 4 bases from J, leaving 19 bases between. CDR3 DNA: TGTGCCAGCAGCCCATACAATGCCGATGGAGGAAACACCATATATTTT. Its translation: CASSPYNADGGNTIYF. Full variable domain (missing parts from reference TRBV28 and TRBJ1-3): DVKVTQSSRYLVKRTGEKVFLECVQDMDHENMFWYRQDPGLGLRLIYFSYDVKMKEKGDIPEGYSVSREKKERFSLILESASTNQTSMYLCASSPYNADGGNTIYFGEGSWLTVV.

The chain uses TRBV6-8 and TRBJ2-3; no firm D call. Germline values: CDR1 MNHGY, CDR2 SAAAGT. The germline V and J ends were trimmed by 2 bases and 0 bases, with 6 bases remaining between them. The CDR3 is 14 amino acids. CDR3 DNA: TGTGCCAGCAGTTACCCTGCTAGCACAGATACGCAGTATTTT. It is translated as CASSYPASTDTQYF.

The rearrangement uses TRBV11-3 and TRBJ2-7, with D possibly being TRBD2 (5 bases). V was pared by 5 bases and J by 3 bases, with 14 bases between. Per the germline V gene, CDR1 is SGHNT and CDR2 is YENEEA. The CDR3 loop spans 14 amino acids. For the CDR3, the DNA is TGTGCCAGCAGCCCCTATGGTAGCGACTACGAGCAGTACTTC. Amino acid sequence: CASSPYGSDYEQYF.

This clone was recorded only once. The chain joins TRBV19 to TRBJ1-5, with 7 bases fitting TRBD1. The ends lost 5 bases at V and 5 bases at J; junction bases unmatched: 12. The germline V gene has CDR1 LNHDA and CDR2 SQIVND (reference sequence). This CDR3 has 16 amino acids. The CDR3, as DNA: TGTGCCAGTAGTTTCAGGGCAGGGGGTGATGATCAGCCCCAGCATTTT. Translation gives CASSFRAGGDDQPQHF.

The chain is built from TRBV5-1 and TRBJ2-3; a possible D gene is TRBD1 (5 bases). Germline V gene sequence: CDR1 SGHRS, CDR2 YFSETQ. The length of the CDR3 is 16 residues. The V gene lost 0 bases and the J gene lost 1 base, with 12 bases spanning the gap. Here the CDR3 reads CASSLEGSHGTDTQYF. The CDR3 bases are TGCGCCAGCAGCTTGGAGGGGTCACATGGCACAGATACGCAGTATTTT.

This clone was counted once. V gene TRBV29-1 combines with J gene TRBJ2-1; 11 nucleotides line up with TRBD2. After removal of 1 base from V and 8 bases from J, the junction contained 4 bases not matched to a gene. Germline V gives CDR1 SQVTM, CDR2 ANQGSEA. There are 14 residues in the CDR3. CDR3 protein: CSVEGQTSGDEQFF. DNA for the CDR3: TGCAGCGTTGAAGGACAGACTAGCGGGGATGAGCAGTTCTTC.

The J gene is TRBJ2-3, the V gene TRBV6-8, with 13 bases fitting TRBD2. CDR1 MNHGY and CDR2 SAAAGT come from the germline V gene. V shed 4 bases, J shed 2 bases, and the junction held 6 bases outside the gene matches. The CDR3 length is 17 residues. In nucleotides, the CDR3 is TGTGCCAGCAGTTCGGGACTAGCGGGGTTGAACACAGATACGCAGTATTTT. Translated, it gives CASSSGLAGLNTDTQYF.